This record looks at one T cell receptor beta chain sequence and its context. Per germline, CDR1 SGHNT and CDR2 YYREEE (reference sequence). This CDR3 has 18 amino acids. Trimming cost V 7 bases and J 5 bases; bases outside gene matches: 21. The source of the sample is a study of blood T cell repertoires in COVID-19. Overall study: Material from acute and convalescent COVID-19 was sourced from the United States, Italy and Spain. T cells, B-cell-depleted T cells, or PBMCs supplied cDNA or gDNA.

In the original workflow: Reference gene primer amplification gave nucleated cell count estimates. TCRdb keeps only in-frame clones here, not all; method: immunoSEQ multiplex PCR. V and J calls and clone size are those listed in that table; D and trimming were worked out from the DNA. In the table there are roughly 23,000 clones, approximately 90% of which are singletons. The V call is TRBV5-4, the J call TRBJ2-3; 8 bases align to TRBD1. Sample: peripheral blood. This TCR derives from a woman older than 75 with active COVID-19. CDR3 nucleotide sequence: TGTGCCAGCGACTTTGGAGGTGGGGCGTCTACAGGGGGAGATACGCAGTATTTT. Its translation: CASDFGGGASTGGDTQYF.